Described below is a single TCR beta chain sequence and its context. Germline assignment: CDR1 SEHNR and CDR2 FQNEAQ (reference sequence). The CDR3 is 13 amino acids. Trimming took 4 bases from V and 9 from J, leaving 15 bases between them. The data were obtained in a study of cytomegalovirus exposure and HLA in healthy donors. PCR used 60 Vbeta primers and 13 Jbeta primers. Here immunoSEQ multiplex PCR was the method, and the copy in TCRdb shows in-frame clones only, minus some. This repertoire shows more than 85,000 clones, roughly 80% found once; its top ten account for roughly a tenth. This chain links TRBV7-9 with TRBJ1-1; D perhaps matches TRBD1 (6 bases). The sequence was obtained from a man in his thirties or forties in good health and CMV-seropositive. The sample consisted of PBMCs. The CDR3 reads CASSYRQAIQAFF. CDR3 in DNA: TGTGCCAGCAGCTACCGACAGGCAATCCAAGCTTTCTTT.